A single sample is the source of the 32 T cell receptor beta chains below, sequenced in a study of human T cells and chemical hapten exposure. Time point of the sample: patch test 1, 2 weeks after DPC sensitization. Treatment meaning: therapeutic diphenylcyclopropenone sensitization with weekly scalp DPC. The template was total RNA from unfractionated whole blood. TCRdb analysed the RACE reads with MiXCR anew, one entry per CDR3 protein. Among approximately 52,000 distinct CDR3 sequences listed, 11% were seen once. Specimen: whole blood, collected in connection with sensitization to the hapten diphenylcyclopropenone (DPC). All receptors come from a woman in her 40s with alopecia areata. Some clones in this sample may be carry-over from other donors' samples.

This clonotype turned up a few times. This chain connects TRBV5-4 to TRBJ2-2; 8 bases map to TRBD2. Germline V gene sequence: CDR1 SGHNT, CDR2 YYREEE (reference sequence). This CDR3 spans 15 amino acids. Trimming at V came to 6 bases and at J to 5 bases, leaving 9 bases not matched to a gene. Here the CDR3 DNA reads TGTGCCAGCACCCCCGGGGGGGCCCAGACCGGGGAGCTGTTTTTT. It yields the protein CASTPGGAQTGELFF. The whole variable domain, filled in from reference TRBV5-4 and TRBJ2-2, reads ETGVTQSPTHLIKTRGQQVTLRCSSQSGHNTVSWYQQALGQGPQFIFQYYREEENGRGNFPPRFSGLQFPNYSSELNVNALELDDSALYLCASTPGGAQTGELFFGEGSRLTVL.

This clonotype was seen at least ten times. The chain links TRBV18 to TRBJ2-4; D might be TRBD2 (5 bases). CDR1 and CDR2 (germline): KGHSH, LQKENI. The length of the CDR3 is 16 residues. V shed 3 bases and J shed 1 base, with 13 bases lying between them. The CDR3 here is CASSPAGRGAKNIQYF. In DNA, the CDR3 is TGTGCCAGCTCACCCGCGGGCCGAGGGGCCAAAAACATTCAGTACTTC.

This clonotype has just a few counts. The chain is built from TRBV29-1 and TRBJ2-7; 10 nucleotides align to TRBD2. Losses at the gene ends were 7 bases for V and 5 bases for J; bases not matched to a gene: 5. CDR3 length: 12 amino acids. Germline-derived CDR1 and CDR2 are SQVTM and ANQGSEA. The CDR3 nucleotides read TGCAGCGAGAGCGGGAGGGTCCACGAGCAGTACTTC. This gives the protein CSESGRVHEQYF.

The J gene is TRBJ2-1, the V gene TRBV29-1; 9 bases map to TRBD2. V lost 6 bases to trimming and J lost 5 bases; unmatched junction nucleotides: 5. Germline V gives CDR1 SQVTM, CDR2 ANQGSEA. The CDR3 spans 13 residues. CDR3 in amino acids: CSVVTSGNNEQFF. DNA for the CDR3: TGCAGCGTCGTGACTAGCGGTAACAATGAGCAGTTCTTC.

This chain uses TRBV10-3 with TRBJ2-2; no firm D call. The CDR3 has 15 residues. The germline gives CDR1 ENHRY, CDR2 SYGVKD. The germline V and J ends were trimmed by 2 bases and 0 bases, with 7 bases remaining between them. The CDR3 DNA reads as TGTGCCATCAGTGAGCTCTCACCGAACACCGGGGAGCTGTTTTTT. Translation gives CAISELSPNTGELFF.

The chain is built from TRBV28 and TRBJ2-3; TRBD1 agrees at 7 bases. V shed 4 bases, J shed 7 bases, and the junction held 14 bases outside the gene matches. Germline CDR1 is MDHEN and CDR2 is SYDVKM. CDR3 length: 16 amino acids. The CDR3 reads CASSSQGVSTPYTQYF. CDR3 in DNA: TGTGCCAGCAGTTCCCAGGGGGTCTCTACGCCGTATACGCAGTATTTT.

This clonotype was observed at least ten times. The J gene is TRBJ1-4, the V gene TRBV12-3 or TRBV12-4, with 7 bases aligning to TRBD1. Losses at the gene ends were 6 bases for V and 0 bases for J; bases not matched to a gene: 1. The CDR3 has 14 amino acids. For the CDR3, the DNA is TGTGCCAGCAGGGGGACAGCAACTAATGAAAAACTGTTTTTT. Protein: CASRGTATNEKLFF.

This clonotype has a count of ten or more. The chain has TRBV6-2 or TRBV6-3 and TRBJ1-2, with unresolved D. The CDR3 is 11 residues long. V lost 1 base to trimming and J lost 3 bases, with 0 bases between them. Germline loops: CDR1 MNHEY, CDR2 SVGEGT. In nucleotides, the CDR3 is TGTGCCAGCAGTTACTACTATGGCTACACCTTC. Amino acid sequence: CASSYYYGYTF.

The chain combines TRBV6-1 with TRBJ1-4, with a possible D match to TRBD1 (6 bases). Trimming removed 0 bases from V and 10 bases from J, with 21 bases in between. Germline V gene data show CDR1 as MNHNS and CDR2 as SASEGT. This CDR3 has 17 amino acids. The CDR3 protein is CASSEARTAPQFGKLFF. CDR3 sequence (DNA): TGTGCCAGCAGTGAAGCACGGACAGCCCCCCAGTTTGGAAAACTGTTTTTT.

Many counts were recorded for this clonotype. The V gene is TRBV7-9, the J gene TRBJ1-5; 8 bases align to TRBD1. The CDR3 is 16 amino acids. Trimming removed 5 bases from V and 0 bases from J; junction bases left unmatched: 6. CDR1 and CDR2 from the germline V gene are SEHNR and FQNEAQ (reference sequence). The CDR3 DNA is TGTGCCAGCAGCCTTTCCGGACAGGGTAGCAATCAGCCCCAGCATTTT. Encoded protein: CASSLSGQGSNQPQHF.

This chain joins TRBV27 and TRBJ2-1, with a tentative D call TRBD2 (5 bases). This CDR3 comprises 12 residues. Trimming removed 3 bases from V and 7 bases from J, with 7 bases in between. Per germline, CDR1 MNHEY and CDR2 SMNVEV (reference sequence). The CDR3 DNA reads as TGTGCCAGCAGTTTTTCGGGGAATGAGCAGTTCTTC. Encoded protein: CASSFSGNEQFF.

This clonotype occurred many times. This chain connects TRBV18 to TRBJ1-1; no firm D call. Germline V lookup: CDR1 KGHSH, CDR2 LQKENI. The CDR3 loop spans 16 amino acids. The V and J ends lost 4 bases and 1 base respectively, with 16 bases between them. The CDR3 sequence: CASSRSRTPGNTEAFF. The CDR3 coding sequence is TGTGCCAGCTCACGCAGTAGGACTCCGGGGAACACTGAAGCTTTCTTT. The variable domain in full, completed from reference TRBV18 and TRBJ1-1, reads NAGVMQNPRHLVRRRGQEARLRCSPMKGHSHVYWYRQLPEEGLKFMVYLQKENIIDESGMPKERFSAEFPKEGPSILRIQQVVRGDSAAYFCASSRSRTPGNTEAFFGQGTRLTVV.

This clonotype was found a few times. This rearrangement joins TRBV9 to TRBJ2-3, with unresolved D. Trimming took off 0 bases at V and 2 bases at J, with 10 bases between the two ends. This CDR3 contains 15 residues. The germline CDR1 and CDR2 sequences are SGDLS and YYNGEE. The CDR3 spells CASSVGVRHTDTQYF. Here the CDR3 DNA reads TGTGCCAGCAGCGTAGGGGTCAGGCACACAGATACGCAGTATTTT.

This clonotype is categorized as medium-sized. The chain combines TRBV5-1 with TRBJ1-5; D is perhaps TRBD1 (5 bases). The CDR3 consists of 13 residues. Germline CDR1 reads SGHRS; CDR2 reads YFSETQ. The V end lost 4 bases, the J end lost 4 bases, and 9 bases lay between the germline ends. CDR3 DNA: TGCGCCAGCAGCCTCCAGGGTAATCAGCCCCAGCATTTT. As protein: CASSLQGNQPQHF.

CDR3: CASTPLEGALGTEAFF. The CDR3 nucleotides read TGTGCCAGCACCCCTCTGGAGGGGGCGCTCGGTACTGAAGCTTTCTTT. The V call is TRBV6-2 or TRBV6-3, the J call TRBJ1-1; 7 bases are a match to TRBD1. V lost 7 bases and J lost 5; bases outside the gene matches: 16. The CDR3 runs 16 residues. Germline CDR1 and CDR2: MNHEY and SVGEGT.

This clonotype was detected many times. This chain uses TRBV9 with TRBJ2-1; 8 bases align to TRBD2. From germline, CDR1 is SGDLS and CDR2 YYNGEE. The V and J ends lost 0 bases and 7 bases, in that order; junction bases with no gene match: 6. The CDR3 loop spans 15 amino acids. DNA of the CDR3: TGTGCCAGCAGCGTAGCCCCCAGCGGGAGAAATGAGCAGTTCTTC. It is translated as CASSVAPSGRNEQFF.

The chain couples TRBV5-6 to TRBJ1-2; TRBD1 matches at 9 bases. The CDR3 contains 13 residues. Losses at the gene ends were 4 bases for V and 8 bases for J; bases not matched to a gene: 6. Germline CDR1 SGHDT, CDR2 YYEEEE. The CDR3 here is CASSIGQGNGYTF. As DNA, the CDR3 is TGTGCCAGCAGCATCGGACAGGGGAACGGCTACACCTTC.

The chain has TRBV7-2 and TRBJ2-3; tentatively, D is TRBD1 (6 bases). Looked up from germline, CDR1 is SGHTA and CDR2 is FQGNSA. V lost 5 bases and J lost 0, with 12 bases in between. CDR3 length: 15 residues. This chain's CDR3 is CASSPGQLSTDTQYF. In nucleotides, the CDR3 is TGTGCCAGCAGCCCCGGACAGCTTAGCACAGATACGCAGTATTTT.

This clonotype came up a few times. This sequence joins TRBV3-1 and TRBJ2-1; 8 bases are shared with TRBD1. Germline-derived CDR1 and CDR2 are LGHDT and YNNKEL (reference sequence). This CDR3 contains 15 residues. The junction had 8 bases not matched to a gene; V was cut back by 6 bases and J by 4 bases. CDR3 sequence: CASRTRTGTYNEQFF. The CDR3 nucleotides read TGTGCCAGCAGGACGCGGACAGGGACATACAATGAGCAGTTCTTC.

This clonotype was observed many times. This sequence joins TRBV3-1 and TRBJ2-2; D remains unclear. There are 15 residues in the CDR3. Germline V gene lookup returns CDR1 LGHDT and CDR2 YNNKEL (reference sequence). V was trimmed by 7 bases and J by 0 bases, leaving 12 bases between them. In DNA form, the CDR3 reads TGTGCCAGCACCTCCGCTGCTTCGAACACCGGGGAGCTGTTTTTT. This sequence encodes CASTSAASNTGELFF.

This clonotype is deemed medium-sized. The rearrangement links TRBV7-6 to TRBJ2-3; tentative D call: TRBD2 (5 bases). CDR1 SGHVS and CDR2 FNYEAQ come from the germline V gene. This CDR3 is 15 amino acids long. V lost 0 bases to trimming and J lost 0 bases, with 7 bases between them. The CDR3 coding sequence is TGTGCCAGCAGCTTAGCGGGAGCGAGCACAGATACGCAGTATTTT. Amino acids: CASSLAGASTDTQYF.

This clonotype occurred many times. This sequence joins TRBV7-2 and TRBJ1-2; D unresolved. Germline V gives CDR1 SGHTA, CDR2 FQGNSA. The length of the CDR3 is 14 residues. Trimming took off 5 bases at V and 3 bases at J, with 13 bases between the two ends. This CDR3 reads CASSLGPGDYGYTF. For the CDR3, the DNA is TGTGCCAGCAGCCTGGGCCCTGGGGACTATGGCTACACCTTC.

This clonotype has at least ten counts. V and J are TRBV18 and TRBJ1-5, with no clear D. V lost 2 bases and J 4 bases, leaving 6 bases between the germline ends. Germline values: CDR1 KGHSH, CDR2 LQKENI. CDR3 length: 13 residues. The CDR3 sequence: CASSPDGNQPQHF. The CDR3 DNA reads TGTGCCAGCTCACCAGACGGGAATCAGCCCCAGCATTTT.

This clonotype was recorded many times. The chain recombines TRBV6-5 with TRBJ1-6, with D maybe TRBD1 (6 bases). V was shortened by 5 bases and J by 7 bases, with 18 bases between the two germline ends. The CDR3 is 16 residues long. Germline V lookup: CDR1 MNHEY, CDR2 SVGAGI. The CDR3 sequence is CASSRAIQGANSPLHF. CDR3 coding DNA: TGTGCCAGCAGTAGGGCTATACAGGGTGCCAATTCACCCCTCCACTTT.

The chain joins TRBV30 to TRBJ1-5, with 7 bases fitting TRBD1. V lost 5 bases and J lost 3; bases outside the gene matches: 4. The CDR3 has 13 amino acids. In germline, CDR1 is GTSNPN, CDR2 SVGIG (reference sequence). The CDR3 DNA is TGTGCCTGGGACCAGGGGGTCAATCAGCCCCAGCATTTT. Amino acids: CAWDQGVNQPQHF.

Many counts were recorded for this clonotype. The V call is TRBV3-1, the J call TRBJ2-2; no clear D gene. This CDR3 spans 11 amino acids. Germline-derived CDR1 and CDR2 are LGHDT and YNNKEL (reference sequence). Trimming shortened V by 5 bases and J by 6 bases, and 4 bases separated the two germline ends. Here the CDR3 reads CASSSPGELFF. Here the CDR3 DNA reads TGTGCCAGCAGCTCTCCCGGGGAGCTGTTTTTT. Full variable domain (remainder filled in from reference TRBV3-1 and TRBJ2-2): DTAVSQTPKYLVTQMGNDKSIKCEQNLGHDTMYWYKQDSKKFLKIMFSYNNKELIINETVPNRFSPKSPDKAHLNLHINSLELGDSAVYFCASSSPGELFFGEGSRLTVL.

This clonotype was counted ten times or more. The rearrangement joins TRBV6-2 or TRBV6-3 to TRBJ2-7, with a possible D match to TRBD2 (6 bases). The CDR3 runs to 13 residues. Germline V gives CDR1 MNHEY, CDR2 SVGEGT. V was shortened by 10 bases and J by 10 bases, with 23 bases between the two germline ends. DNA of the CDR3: TGTGCCACCACGGATAGCGGCCCCGTCGCTCAGTACTTC. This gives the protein CATTDSGPVAQYF.

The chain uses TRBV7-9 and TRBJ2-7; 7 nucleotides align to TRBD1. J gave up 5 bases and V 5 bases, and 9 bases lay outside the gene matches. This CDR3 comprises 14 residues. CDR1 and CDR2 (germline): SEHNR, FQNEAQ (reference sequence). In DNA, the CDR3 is TGTGCCAGCAGCCCCCGACAGGGATTGGACGAGCAGTACTTC. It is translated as CASSPRQGLDEQYF.

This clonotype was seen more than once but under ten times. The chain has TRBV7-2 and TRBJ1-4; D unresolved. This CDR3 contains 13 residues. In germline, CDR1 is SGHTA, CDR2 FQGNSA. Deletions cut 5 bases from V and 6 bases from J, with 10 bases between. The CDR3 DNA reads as TGTGCCAGCAGCCTCCCCGGTGATGAAAAACTGTTTTTT. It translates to CASSLPGDEKLFF.

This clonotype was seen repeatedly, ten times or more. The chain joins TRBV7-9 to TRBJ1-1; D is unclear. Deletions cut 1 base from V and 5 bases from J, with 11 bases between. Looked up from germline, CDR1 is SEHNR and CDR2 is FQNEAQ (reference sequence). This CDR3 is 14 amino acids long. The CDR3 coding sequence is TGTGCCAGCAGCTTAGGCCGGCTAGGTACTGAAGCTTTCTTT. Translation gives CASSLGRLGTEAFF.

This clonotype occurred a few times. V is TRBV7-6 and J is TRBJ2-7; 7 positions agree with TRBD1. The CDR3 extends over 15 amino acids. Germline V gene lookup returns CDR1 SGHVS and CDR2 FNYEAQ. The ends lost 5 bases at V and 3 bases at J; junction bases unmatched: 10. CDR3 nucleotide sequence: TGTGCCAGCAGCCCCCGGGACAGCTATATCTACGAGCAGTACTTC. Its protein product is CASSPRDSYIYEQYF.

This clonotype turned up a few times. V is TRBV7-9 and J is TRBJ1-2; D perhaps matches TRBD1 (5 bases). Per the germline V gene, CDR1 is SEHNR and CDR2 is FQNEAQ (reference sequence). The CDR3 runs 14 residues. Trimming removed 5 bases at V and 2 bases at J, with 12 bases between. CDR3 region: CASSTKTENYGYTF. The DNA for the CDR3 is TGTGCCAGCAGCACCAAGACAGAAAACTATGGCTACACCTTC. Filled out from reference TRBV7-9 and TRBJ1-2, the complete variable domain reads DTGVSQNPRHKITKRGQNVTFRCDPISEHNRLYWYRQTLGQGPEFLTYFQNEAQLEKSRLLSDRFSAERPKGSFSTLEIQRTEQGDSAMYLCASSTKTENYGYTFGSGTRLTVV.